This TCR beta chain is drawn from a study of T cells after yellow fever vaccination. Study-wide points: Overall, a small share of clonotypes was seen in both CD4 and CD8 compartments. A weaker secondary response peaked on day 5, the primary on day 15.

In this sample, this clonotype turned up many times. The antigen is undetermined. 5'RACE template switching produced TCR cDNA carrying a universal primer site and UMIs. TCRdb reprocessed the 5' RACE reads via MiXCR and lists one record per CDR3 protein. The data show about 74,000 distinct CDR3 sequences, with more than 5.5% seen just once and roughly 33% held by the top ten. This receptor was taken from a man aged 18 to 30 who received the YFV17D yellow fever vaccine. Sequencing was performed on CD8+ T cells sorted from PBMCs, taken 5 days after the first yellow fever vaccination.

CDR3 loop: CASSLYIRTGQETQYF. In DNA form, the CDR3 reads TGCGCCAGCAGTCTCTACATCAGGACAGGGCAAGAGACCCAGTACTTC. V is TRBV4-1 and J is TRBJ2-5, with 8 nucleotides matching TRBD1. The length of the CDR3 is 16 residues. Germline V gene data show CDR1 as MGHRA and CDR2 as YSYEKL. With 6 bases clipped from V and 2 bases from J, the junction kept 11 bases outside the gene matches.